The sequence of this T cell receptor (beta chain) was determined in a study of technical replicates of blood from a few donors (dated by TCRdb to about 2017). Receptor libraries were prepared by the immunoSEQ multiplex PCR assay. TCRdb carries this immuneACCESS record with in-frame sequences only. Its versions omit some clonotypes, under half of them owing to an unresolved V gene in the studies checked, with the rest unexplained. Across this sample there are 60,000 to 85,000 clones, with 94% seen only once. Under 0.5% of the sample lies in the top ten. Worth noting for this clone: Its antigen is not yet known. One base away there is no much larger clone; base qualities are not given.

V drops 5 bases and J drops 8 bases, leaving 13 bases in between. Reading from cysteine to phenylalanine, the CDR3 counts 13 amino acids. Only CDR3 DNA is held: 39 bases, read in frame from base 1. Via the germline V gene, CDR1 is MDHEN and CDR2 SYDVKM. The sequenced material came from T cells isolated from PBMCs. Rearrangement joined TRBV28 to TRBJ2-4; no confident D gene assignment can be made. The TCR originated in a human donor in good health. The DNA sequence reads TGTGCCAGCAGTCATGGGCCGCCGGACATTCAGTACTTC. Translation gives CASSHGPPDIQYF. Beyond the CDR3, the reference TRBV28 and TRBJ2-4 genes provide the residues; the full variable domain reads: DVKVTQSSRYLVKRTGEKVFLECVQDMDHENMFWYRQDPGLGLRLIYFSYDVKMKEKGDIPEGYSVSREKKERFSLILESASTNQTSMYLCASSHGPPDIQYFGAGTRLSVL.